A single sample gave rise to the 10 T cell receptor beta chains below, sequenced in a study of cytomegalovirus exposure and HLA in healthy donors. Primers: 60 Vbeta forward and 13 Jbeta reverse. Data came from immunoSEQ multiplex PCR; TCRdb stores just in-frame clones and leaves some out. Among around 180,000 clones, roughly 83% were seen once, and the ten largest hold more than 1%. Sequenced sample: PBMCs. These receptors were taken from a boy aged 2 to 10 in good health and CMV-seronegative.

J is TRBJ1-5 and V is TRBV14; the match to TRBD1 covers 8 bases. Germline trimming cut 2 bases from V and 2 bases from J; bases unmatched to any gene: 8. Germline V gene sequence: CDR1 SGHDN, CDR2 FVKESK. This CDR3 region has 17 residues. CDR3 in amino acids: CASSQSPATGGNQPQHF. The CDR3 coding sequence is TGTGCCAGCAGCCAATCCCCCGCGACAGGGGGCAATCAGCCCCAGCATTTT.

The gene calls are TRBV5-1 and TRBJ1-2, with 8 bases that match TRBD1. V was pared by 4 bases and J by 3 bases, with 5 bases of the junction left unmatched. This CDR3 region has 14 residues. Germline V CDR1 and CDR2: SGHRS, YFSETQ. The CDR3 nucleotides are TGCGCCAGCAGCCCAAACAGGGGGGACTATGGCTACACCTTC. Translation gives CASSPNRGDYGYTF. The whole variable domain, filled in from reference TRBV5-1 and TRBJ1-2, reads KAGVTQTPRYLIKTRGQQVTLSCSPISGHRSVSWYQQTPGQGLQFLFEYFSETQRNKGNFPGRFSGRQFSNSRSEMNVSTLELGDSALYLCASSPNRGDYGYTFGSGTRLTVV.

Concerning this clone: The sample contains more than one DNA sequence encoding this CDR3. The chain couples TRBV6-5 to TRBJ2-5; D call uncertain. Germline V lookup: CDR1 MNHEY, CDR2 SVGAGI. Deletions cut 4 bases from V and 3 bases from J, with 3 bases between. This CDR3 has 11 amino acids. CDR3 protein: CASSSEETQYF. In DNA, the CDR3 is TGTGCCAGCAGTTCGGAAGAGACCCAGTACTTC.

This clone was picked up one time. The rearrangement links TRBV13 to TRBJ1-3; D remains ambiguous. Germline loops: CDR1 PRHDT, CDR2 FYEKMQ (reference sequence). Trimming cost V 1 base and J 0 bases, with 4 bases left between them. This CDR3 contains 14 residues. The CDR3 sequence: CASSLDSSGNTIYF. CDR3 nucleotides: TGTGCCAGCAGCTTAGACAGCTCTGGAAACACCATATATTTT.

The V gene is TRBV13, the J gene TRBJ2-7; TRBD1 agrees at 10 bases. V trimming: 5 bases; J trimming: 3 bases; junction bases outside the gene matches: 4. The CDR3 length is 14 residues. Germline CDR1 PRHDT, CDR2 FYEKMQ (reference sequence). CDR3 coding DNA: TGTGCCAGCAGCCGACAGGGGGCCCTCTACGAGCAGTACGTC. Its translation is CASSRQGALYEQYV.

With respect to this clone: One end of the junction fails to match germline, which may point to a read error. The CDR3 region is CSVVRAGEPFF. The DNA for the CDR3 is TGCAGCGTTGTTCGTGCCGGGGAGCCGTTTTTT. V is TRBV29-1 and J is TRBJ2-2; a weak D match, TRBD2 (5 bases). The germline V gene encodes CDR1 SQVTM and CDR2 ANQGSEA. This CDR3 comprises 11 residues.

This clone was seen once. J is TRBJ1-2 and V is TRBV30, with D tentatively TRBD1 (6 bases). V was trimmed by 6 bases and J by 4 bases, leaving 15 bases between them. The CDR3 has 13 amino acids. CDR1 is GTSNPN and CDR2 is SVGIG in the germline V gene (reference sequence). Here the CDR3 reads CACPYRDLYGYTF. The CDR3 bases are TGTGCCTGTCCATACAGGGACCTCTATGGCTACACCTTC.

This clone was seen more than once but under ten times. The CDR3 region has the DNA TGCAGCGTTTCGGGTACTGAAGCTTTCTTT. Residues: CSVSGTEAFF. V is TRBV29-1 and J is TRBJ1-1; D uncertain. Germline V gives CDR1 SQVTM, CDR2 ANQGSEA. Trimming stripped 5 bases from V and 5 bases from J, with 6 bases between. The CDR3 covers 10 residues.

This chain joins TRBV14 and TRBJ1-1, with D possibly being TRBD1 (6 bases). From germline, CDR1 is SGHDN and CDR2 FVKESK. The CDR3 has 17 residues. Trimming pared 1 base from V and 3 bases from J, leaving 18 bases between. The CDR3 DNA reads TGTGCCAGCAGCCAAGTTCGACAACAGGGCCGAGACACTGAAGCTTTCTTT. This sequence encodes CASSQVRQQGRDTEAFF.

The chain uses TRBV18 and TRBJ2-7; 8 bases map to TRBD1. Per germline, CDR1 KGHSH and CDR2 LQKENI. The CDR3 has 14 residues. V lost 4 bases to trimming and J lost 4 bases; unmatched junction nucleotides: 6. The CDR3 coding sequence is TGTGCCAGCTCACGGGGTGACAGGGGATACGAGCAGTACTTC. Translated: CASSRGDRGYEQYF.